This TCR beta chain was recorded in a study of radiotherapy plus CTLA-4 blockade in lung cancer. The method was immunoSEQ multiplex PCR; TCRdb's version includes in-frame clones alone and lacks a portion of them. Of 90,000 to 100,000 clones in the sample, about four fifths are singletons; the top ten hold more than 20%. The length of the CDR3 is 15 residues. V was pared by 4 bases and J by 4 bases, with 18 bases between. CDR1 is SGHRS and CDR2 is YFSETQ in the germline V gene. The receptor was isolated from a human donor with non-small cell lung cancer that progressed on radiotherapy plus ipilimumab. This rearrangement joins TRBV5-1 to TRBJ2-7, with D maybe TRBD2 (7 bases). The input for sequencing was peripheral blood, taken from a patient treated with radiotherapy plus ipilimumab. CDR3 protein: CASSPRRGRVYEQYF. The CDR3 DNA follows: TGCGCCAGCAGCCCGAGGAGGGGGAGGGTTTACGAGCAGTACTTC.